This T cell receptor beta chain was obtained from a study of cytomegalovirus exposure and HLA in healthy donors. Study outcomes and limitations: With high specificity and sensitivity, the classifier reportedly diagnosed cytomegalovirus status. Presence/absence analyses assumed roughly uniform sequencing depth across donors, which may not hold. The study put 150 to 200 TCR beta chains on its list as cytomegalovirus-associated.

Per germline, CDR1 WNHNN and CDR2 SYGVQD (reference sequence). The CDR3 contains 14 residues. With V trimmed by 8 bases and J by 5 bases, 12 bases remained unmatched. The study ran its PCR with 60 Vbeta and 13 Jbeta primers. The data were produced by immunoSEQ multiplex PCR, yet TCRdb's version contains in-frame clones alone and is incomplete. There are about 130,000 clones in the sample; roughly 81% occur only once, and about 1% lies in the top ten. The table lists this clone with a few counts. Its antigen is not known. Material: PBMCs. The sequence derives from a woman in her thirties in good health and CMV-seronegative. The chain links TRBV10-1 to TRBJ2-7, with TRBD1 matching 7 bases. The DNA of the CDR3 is TGCGCCAGCGGCGGAACAGGGGTATCGGACGAGCAGTACTTC. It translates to CASGGTGVSDEQYF.